This TCR beta chain was retrieved from a study of early T cells in non-severe SARS-CoV-2 infection. As for the study in general: Sequencing of bulk RNA from unsorted whole blood was done, without chain pairing.

Whole-study findings and limits: VDJdb matching favored anti-spike CD8 responses, missing private and CD4 specificities.

As regards this clonotype: Its antigen is as yet unknown.

The CDR3 length is 15 residues. The germline CDR1 and CDR2 sequences are LGHDT and YNNKEL (reference sequence). V was pared by 1 base and J by 0 bases, with 7 bases between. Separate cDNA molecules each had unique molecular identifiers attached to them. TCRdb re-derived calls from the 5' RACE reads in MiXCR, one entry per CDR3 protein. The sample gives about 68,000 distinct CDR3 sequences, 11% of which show up once; 6.4% is in the top ten. The chain recombines TRBV3-1 with TRBJ1-3, with no clear D. This TCR was sampled from an adult who was a healthcare worker with PCR-confirmed SARS-CoV-2 infection or an uninfected control (not recorded which). What was sequenced was whole blood. CDR3 in amino acids: CASSQAVLSGNTIYF. CDR3 DNA sequence: TGTGCCAGCAGCCAAGCAGTCCTCTCTGGAAACACCATATATTTT. The entire variable domain, with the rest obtained from reference TRBV3-1 and TRBJ1-3, is as follows: DTAVSQTPKYLVTQMGNDKSIKCEQNLGHDTMYWYKQDSKKFLKIMFSYNNKELIINETVPNRFSPKSPDKAHLNLHINSLELGDSAVYFCASSQAVLSGNTIYFGEGSWLTVV.